This TCR beta chain was sequenced in a study of blood T cells in healthy people across ages. Study results and limitations: TCR beta diversity, measured per million T cells, fell in a roughly linear way with age.

Germline V gene sequence: CDR1 SNHLY, CDR2 FYNNEI. This CDR3 region has 13 residues. V lost 4 bases and J lost 4, with 10 bases in between. Turning to this clonotype: Antigen unknown.

PCR was performed a second time for about 6 to 12 cycles using a sample-barcoded 5' primer and a J-beta primer mix. All cDNA molecules were each tagged by a template-switch adaptor with 12 random nucleotides. TCRdb redid the calling of the 5' RACE reads with MiXCR, one entry per CDR3 protein. The sample includes 550,000 to 750,000 distinct CDR3 sequences, under 25% seen only once; the top ten take 3.5% to 4%. Every participating donor contributed roughly 10 milliliters of peripheral blood through a draw. J is TRBJ2-5 and V is TRBV2; D might be TRBD2 (6 bases). The clonotype was recovered from a man in his 70s in good health. Specimen: blood. Written as DNA, the CDR3 is TGTGCCAGCAGTGCCCAGGAGGGAGAGACCCAGTACTTC. Protein: CASSAQEGETQYF.